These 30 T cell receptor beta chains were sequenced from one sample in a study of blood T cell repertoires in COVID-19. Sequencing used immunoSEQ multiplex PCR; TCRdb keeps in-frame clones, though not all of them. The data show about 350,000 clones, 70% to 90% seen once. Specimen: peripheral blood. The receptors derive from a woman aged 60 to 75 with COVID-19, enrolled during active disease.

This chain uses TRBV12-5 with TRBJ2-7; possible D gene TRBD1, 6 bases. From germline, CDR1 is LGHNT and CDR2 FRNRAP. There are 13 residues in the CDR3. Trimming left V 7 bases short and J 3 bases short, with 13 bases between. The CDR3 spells CASAPDRNYEQYF. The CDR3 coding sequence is TGTGCTAGTGCCCCGGACAGAAACTACGAGCAGTACTTC.

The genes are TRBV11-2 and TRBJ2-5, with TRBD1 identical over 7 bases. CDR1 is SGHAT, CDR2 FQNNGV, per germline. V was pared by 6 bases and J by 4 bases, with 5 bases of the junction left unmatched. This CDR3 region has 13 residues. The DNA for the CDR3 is TGTGCCAGCAGACGGACAGGTGGAGAGACCCAGTACTTC. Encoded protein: CASRRTGGETQYF.

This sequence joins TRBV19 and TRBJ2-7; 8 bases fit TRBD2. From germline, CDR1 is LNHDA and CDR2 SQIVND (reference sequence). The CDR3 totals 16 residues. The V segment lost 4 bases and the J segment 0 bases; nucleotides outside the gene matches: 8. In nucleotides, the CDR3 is TGTGCCAGTAGTAGAGCGGGGGCCCTAAGCTCCTACGAGCAGTACTTC. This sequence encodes CASSRAGALSSYEQYF.

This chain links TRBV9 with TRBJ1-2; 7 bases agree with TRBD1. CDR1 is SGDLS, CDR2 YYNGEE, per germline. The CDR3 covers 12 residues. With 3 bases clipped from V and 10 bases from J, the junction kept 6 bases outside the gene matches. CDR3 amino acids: CASSDTTGLYTF. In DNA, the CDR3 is TGTGCCAGCAGCGATACGACAGGGCTCTACACCTTC. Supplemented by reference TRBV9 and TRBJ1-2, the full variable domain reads DSGVTQTPKHLITATGQRVTLRCSPRSGDLSVYWYQQSLDQGLQFLIQYYNGEERAKGNILERFSAQQFPDLHSELNLSSLELGDSALYFCASSDTTGLYTFGSGTRLTVV.

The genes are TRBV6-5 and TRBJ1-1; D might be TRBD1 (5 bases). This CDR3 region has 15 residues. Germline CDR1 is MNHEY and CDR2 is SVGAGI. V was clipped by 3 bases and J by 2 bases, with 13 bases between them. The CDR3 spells CASSYGASGNTEAFF. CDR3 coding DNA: TGTGCCAGCAGTTATGGGGCAAGTGGTAACACTGAAGCTTTCTTT.

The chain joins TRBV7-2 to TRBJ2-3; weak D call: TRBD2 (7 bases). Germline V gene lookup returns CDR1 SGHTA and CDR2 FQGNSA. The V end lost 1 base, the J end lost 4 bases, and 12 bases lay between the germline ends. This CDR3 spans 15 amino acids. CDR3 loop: CASSLVGGVADTQYF. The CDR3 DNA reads TGTGCCAGCAGCTTAGTAGGGGGGGTGGCAGATACGCAGTATTTT.

Here the CDR3 DNA reads TGCGCCAGCAGCCGAGCGGGGGGGCCTGGCACAGATACGCAGTATTTT. Protein sequence: CASSRAGGPGTDTQYF. The V gene is TRBV4-1, the J gene TRBJ2-3; TRBD2 matches 10 bases. The junction had 5 bases not matched to a gene; V was cut back by 4 bases and J by 1 base. The germline gives CDR1 MGHRA, CDR2 YSYEKL. This CDR3 is 16 amino acids long.

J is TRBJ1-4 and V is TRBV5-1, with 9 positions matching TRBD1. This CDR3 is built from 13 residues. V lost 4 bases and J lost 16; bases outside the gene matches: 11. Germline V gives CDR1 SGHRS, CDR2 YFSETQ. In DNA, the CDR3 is TGCGCCAGCAGCAGCCCAGGGACAGGGCCCCCGTTTTTT. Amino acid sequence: CASSSPGTGPPFF. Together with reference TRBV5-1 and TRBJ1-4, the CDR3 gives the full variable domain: KAGVTQTPRYLIKTRGQQVTLSCSPISGHRSVSWYQQTPGQGLQFLFEYFSETQRNKGNFPGRFSGRQFSNSRSEMNVSTLELGDSALYLCASSSPGTGPPFFGSGTQLSVL.

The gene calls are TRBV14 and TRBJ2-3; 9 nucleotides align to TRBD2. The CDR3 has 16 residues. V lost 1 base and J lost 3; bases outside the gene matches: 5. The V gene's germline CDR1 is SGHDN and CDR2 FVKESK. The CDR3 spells CASSQGAGGTTDTQYF. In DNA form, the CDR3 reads TGTGCCAGCAGCCAAGGCGCGGGGGGGACGACAGATACGCAGTATTTT.

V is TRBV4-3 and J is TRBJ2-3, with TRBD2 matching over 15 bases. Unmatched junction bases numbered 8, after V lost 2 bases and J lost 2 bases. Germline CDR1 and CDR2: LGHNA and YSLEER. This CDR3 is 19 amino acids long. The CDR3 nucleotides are TGCGCCAGCAGCCAACGGACTAGCGGGGGGGCGACCAACACAGATACGCAGTATTTT. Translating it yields CASSQRTSGGATNTDTQYF.

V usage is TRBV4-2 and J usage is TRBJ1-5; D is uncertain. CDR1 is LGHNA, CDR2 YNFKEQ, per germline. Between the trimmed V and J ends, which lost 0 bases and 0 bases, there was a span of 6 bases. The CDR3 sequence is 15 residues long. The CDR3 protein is CASSQDEGSNQPQHF. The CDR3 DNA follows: TGTGCCAGCAGCCAAGACGAGGGTAGCAATCAGCCCCAGCATTTT.

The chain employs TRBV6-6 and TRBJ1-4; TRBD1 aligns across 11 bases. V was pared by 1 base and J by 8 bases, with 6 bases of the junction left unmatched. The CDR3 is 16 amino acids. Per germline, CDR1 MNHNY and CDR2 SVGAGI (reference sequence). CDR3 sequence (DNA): TGTGCCAGCAGTTACTGGCGGGACAGGGGGGACGAAAAACTGTTTTTT. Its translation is CASSYWRDRGDEKLFF.

DNA of the CDR3: TGTGCCAGCAGCATACAGGGGGCCGACACTGAAGCTTTCTTT. Translation: CASSIQGADTEAFF. V usage is TRBV7-8 and J usage is TRBJ1-1, with TRBD1 matching 9 bases. The CDR3 runs to 14 residues. The germline gives CDR1 SGHVS, CDR2 FQNEAQ. With 5 bases clipped from V and 3 bases from J, the junction kept 4 bases outside the gene matches.

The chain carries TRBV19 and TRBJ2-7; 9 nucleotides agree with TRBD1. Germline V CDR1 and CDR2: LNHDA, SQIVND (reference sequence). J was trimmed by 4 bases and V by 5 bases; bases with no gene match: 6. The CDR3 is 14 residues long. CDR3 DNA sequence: TGTGCCAGTAGTCCCGGGGACAGGGCGTACGAGCAGTACTTC. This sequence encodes CASSPGDRAYEQYF.

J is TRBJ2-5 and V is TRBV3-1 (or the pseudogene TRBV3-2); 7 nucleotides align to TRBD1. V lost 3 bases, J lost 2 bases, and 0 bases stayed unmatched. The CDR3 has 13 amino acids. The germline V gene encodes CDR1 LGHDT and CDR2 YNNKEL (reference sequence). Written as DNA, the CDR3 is TGTGCCAGCAGCCAGGGACAGCAAGAGACCCAGTACTTC. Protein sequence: CASSQGQQETQYF.

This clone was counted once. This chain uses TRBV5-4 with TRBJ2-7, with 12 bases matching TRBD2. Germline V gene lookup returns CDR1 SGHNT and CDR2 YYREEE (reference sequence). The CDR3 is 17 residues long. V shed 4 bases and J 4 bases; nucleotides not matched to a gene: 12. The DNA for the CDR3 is TGTGCCAGCAGCACCGGGACTAGCGGGCGGAAAGGTTACGAGCAGTACTTC. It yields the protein CASSTGTSGRKGYEQYF.

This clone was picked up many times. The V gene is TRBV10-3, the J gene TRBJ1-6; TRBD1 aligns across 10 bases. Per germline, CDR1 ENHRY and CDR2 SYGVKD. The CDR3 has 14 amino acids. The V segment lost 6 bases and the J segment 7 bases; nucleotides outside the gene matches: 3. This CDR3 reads CAIRGQGQNSPLHF. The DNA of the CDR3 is TGTGCCATCAGGGGACAGGGGCAAAATTCACCCCTCCACTTT.

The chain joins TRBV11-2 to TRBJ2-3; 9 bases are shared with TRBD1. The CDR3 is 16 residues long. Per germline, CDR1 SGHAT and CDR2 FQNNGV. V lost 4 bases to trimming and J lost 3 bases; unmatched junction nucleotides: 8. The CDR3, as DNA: TGTGCCAGCAGCTCCCGGGACAGGGACGGGACAGATACGCAGTATTTT. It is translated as CASSSRDRDGTDTQYF.

CDR3 sequence: CASSLGTSISYNEQFF. CDR3 coding DNA: TGTGCCAGCAGCTTAGGGACTAGTATCTCCTACAATGAGCAGTTCTTC. This chain links TRBV11-3 with TRBJ2-1; TRBD2 agrees at 7 bases. The CDR3 totals 16 residues. Unmatched junction bases numbered 3, after V lost 1 base and J lost 0 bases. In germline, CDR1 is SGHNT, CDR2 YENEEA. Variable domain in full (rest from reference TRBV11-3 and TRBJ2-1): EAGVVQSPRYKIIEKKQPVAFWCNPISGHNTLYWYLQNLGQGPELLIRYENEEAVDDSQLPKDRFSAERLKGVDSTLKIQPAELGDSAVYLCASSLGTSISYNEQFFGPGTRLTVL.

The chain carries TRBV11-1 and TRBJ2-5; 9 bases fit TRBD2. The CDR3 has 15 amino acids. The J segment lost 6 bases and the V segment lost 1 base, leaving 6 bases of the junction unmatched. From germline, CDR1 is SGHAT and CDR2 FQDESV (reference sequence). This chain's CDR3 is CASSLESRGGQTQYF. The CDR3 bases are TGTGCCAGCAGCTTAGAGTCGCGGGGGGGGCAGACCCAGTACTTC.

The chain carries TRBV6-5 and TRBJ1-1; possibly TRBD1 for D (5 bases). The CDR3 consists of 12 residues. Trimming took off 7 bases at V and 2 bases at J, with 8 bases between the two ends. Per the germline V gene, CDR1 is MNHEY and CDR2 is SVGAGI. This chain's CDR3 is CASKRGNTEAFF. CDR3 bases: TGTGCCAGCAAAAGGGGCAACACTGAAGCTTTCTTT.

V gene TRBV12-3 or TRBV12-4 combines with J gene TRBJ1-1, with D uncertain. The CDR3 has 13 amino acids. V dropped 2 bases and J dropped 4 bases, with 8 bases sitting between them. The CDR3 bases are TGTGCCAGCAGTTTACATGGGAGCACTGAAGCTTTCTTT. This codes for CASSLHGSTEAFF.

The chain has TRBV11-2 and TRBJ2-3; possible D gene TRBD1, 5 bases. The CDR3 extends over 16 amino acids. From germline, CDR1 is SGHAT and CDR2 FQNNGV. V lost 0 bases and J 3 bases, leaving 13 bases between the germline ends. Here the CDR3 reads CASSLDRGRATDTQYF. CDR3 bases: TGTGCCAGCAGCTTAGATCGAGGCAGGGCAACAGATACGCAGTATTTT.

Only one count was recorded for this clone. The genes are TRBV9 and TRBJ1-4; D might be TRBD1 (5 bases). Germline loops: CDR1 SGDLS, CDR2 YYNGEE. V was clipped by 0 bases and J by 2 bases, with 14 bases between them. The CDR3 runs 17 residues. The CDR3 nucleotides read TGTGCCAGCAGCGTAGATCCAATGGGGGGGACTAATGAAAAACTGTTTTTT. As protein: CASSVDPMGGTNEKLFF.

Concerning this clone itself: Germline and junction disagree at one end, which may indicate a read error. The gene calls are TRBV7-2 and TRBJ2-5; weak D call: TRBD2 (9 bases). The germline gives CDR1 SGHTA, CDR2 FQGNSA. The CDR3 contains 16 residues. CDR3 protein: CAGSPTSGTGGETQYF. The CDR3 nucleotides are TGTGCCGGCAGCCCGACTAGCGGCACAGGGGGGGAGACCCAGTACTTC. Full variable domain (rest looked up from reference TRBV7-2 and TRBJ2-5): GAGVSQSPSNKVTEKGKDVELRCDPISGHTALYWYRQSLGQGLEFLIYFQGNSAPDKSGLPSDRFSAERTGGSVSTLTIQRTQQEDSAVYLCAGSPTSGTGGETQYFGPGTRLLVL.

CDR3 coding DNA: TGTGCCAGCAGCTCTAACACTGAAGCTTTCTTT. Translation: CASSSNTEAFF. This chain uses TRBV5-8 with TRBJ1-1; no firm D call. The CDR3 is 11 amino acids. Trimming shortened V by 3 bases and J by 2 bases, and 2 bases separated the two germline ends. The V gene's germline CDR1 is SGHTS and CDR2 YDEGEE.

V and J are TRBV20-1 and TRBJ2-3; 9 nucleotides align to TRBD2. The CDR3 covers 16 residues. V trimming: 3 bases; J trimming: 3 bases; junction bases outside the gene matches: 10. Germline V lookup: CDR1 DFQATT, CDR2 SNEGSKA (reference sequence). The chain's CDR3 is CSASSWAGGPTDTQYF. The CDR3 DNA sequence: TGCAGTGCTAGTTCTTGGGCGGGGGGGCCTACAGATACGCAGTATTTT.

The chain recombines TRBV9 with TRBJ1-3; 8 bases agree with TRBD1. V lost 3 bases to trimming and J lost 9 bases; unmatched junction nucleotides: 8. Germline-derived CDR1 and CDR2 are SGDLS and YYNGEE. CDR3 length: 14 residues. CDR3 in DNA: TGTGCCAGCAGCGACCCAGACAGGGGCGGCACCATATATTTT. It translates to CASSDPDRGGTIYF.

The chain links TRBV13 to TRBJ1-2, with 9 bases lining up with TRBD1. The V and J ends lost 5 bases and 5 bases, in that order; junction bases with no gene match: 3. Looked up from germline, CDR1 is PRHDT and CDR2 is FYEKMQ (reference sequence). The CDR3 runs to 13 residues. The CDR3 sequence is CASSADRGYGYTF. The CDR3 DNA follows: TGTGCCAGCAGCGCGGACAGGGGATATGGCTACACCTTC. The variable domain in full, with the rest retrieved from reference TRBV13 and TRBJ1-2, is AAGVIQSPRHLIKEKRETATLKCYPIPRHDTVYWYQQGPGQDPQFLISFYEKMQSDKGSIPDRFSAQQFSDYHSELNMSSLELGDSALYFCASSADRGYGYTFGSGTRLTVV.

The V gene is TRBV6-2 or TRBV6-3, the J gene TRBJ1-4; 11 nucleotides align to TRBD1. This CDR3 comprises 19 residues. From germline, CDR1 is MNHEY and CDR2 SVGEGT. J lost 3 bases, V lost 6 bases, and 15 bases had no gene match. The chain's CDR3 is CASSPLPDRGQGSNEKLFF. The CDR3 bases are TGTGCCAGCAGCCCTCTTCCGGACAGGGGGCAAGGGTCTAATGAAAAACTGTTTTTT.